Listed below are T cell receptor beta chains from one sample, sequenced in a study of cytomegalovirus exposure and HLA in healthy donors. Clones were read by immunoSEQ multiplex PCR, and TCRdb kept only the in-frame ones, dropping some. The table includes fewer than 400,000 clones, 88% detected once. The sequenced material came from PBMCs. The receptors shown here come from a man in his thirties or forties in good health and CMV-seronegative. The conserved cysteine and the conserved F or W are not part of the CDR3 here. Each record gives: CDR3 protein, J gene, V gene.

cdr3_aa: ATMGRNRGQETQY
j_call: TRBJ2-5
v_call: TRBV7-9

cdr3_aa: ASSFYPGLNYGYT
j_call: TRBJ1-2
v_call: TRBV27

cdr3_aa: ASSRQGSLSYEQY
j_call: TRBJ2-7
v_call: TRBV19

cdr3_aa: ASSVNSEAF
j_call: TRBJ1-1
v_call: TRBV6-5

cdr3_aa: ASSTQGAGSNQPQH
j_call: TRBJ1-5
v_call: TRBV5-4

cdr3_aa: ATSRGGAAEAF
j_call: TRBJ1-1
v_call: TRBV15

cdr3_aa: ASRTSSNQPQH
j_call: TRBJ1-5
v_call: TRBV2

cdr3_aa: ASSSRQNNSPLH
j_call: TRBJ1-6
v_call: TRBV19

cdr3_aa: ASSLSGGGALEQY
j_call: TRBJ2-7
v_call: TRBV7-2

cdr3_aa: ASSPEGTAAANYGYT
j_call: TRBJ1-2
v_call: TRBV18

cdr3_aa: ASSYGRTEAF
j_call: TRBJ1-1
v_call: TRBV6-5

cdr3_aa: ASSFELGGPPSYNEQF
j_call: TRBJ2-1
v_call: TRBV5-8

cdr3_aa: ASTTGGYSDTQY
j_call: TRBJ2-3
v_call: TRBV10-2

cdr3_aa: ASSLQFGGNQPQH
j_call: TRBJ1-5
v_call: TRBV7-2

cdr3_aa: ASSQDYHGTNFYEQY
j_call: TRBJ2-7
v_call: TRBV4-3

cdr3_aa: ASSLGRTGGYEQY
j_call: TRBJ2-7
v_call: TRBV5-4

cdr3_aa: ASSPPGGLGYT
j_call: TRBJ1-2
v_call: TRBV5-1

cdr3_aa: ASGPPRGGNTGELF
j_call: TRBJ2-2
v_call: TRBV12-5

cdr3_aa: AISEGRQGEIEAF
j_call: TRBJ1-1
v_call: TRBV10-3

cdr3_aa: ASSLAGAGGTDTQY
j_call: TRBJ2-3
v_call: TRBV5-1

cdr3_aa: ASSPGTGGDYGYT
j_call: TRBJ1-2
v_call: TRBV12-1

cdr3_aa: ASSETSLAGDETQY
j_call: TRBJ2-5
v_call: TRBV2

cdr3_aa: ASSFNSYNEQF
j_call: TRBJ2-1
v_call: TRBV5-6

cdr3_aa: ASSEGSRAGNSPLH
j_call: TRBJ1-6
v_call: TRBV6-1

cdr3_aa: SVELEYEQY
j_call: TRBJ2-7
v_call: TRBV29-1

cdr3_aa: ASSLDRSYGYT
j_call: TRBJ1-2
v_call: TRBV11-2

cdr3_aa: ASSEETGVNSPLH
j_call: TRBJ1-6
v_call: TRBV2

cdr3_aa: AWSRTGVQPQH
j_call: TRBJ1-5
v_call: TRBV30

cdr3_aa: ASSFGHTYEQY
j_call: TRBJ2-7
v_call: TRBV5-1

cdr3_aa: ASSLHSQLNTEAF
j_call: TRBJ1-1
v_call: TRBV4-1

cdr3_aa: ASSLGQGLDTQY
j_call: TRBJ2-3
v_call: TRBV5-1

cdr3_aa: ASSADRANTGELF
j_call: TRBJ2-2
v_call: TRBV2

cdr3_aa: AWGQNTEAF
j_call: TRBJ1-1
v_call: TRBV30

cdr3_aa: AWSVLYSYEQY
j_call: TRBJ2-7
v_call: TRBV30

cdr3_aa: ASINRGREEKLF
j_call: TRBJ1-4
v_call: TRBV6-6

cdr3_aa: ASSPGQGRGNTIY
j_call: TRBJ1-3
v_call: TRBV13

cdr3_aa: ASSPGLAGLSSYNEQF
j_call: TRBJ2-1
v_call: TRBV18